This TCR beta chain is from a study of cytomegalovirus exposure and HLA in healthy donors. 60 Vbeta and 13 Jbeta primers were used in PCR. Profiling relied on immunoSEQ multiplex PCR, and the TCRdb table lists in-frame clones only, not all of them. This repertoire shows approximately 150,000 clones, roughly 78% found once; its top ten account for about 3.2%. This CDR3 contains 15 residues. Trimming at V came to 5 bases and at J to 4 bases, leaving 5 bases not matched to a gene. Germline CDR1 reads MNHEY; CDR2 reads SMNVEV (reference sequence). Points from the study as a whole: Several of the most significant clusters appeared, in a later analysis, to be linked to common viral pathogens.

Concerning this clone itself: Its specificity is unknown.

The chain combines TRBV27 with TRBJ2-1; 10 bases agree with TRBD1. What was sequenced was PBMCs. This sequence originates from a man younger than 30 in good health and CMV-seropositive. The CDR3 sequence is CASSPGTGVYNEQFF. CDR3 coding DNA: TGTGCCAGCAGTCCCGGGACAGGGGTGTACAATGAGCAGTTCTTC.